The 9 T cell receptor beta chains reported below all come from one sample, sequenced in a study of T cell responses to AZD1222 COVID-19 vaccine. The table came from immunoSEQ multiplex PCR; TCRdb's copy has only in-frame clones and leaves some out. In the table there are 100,000 to 150,000 clones, about nine tenths of which are singletons. The sample in question was peripheral blood, obtained on day 0 of AZD1222 vaccination. These receptors came from an adult in good health.

The genes are TRBV2 and TRBJ1-2; 7 bases fit TRBD1. The CDR3 has 14 amino acids. The V and J ends lost 6 bases and 4 bases, in that order; junction bases with no gene match: 8. Germline V lookup: CDR1 SNHLY, CDR2 FYNNEI. The CDR3 loop reads CASRTGSRSYGYTF. The CDR3 bases are TGTGCCAGCAGGACAGGGAGCCGCAGCTATGGCTACACCTTC.

The V call is TRBV5-1, the J call TRBJ2-3; a possible D gene is TRBD2 (6 bases). Germline V gives CDR1 SGHRS, CDR2 YFSETQ. CDR3 length equals 16 residues. The V and J ends lost 4 bases and 6 bases respectively, with 21 bases between them. This CDR3 is CASSVDGAGFPDTQYF. CDR3 nucleotides: TGCGCCAGCAGCGTGGACGGCGCGGGGTTCCCGGATACGCAGTATTTT.

The rearrangement joins TRBV27 to TRBJ2-3; D is unresolved. The CDR3 extends over 15 amino acids. Between the trimmed V and J ends, which lost 0 bases and 3 bases, there was a span of 10 bases. Germline V gene lookup returns CDR1 MNHEY and CDR2 SMNVEV (reference sequence). Written as DNA, the CDR3 is TGTGCCAGCAGTTTATCAGTTGGGGTAACAGATACGCAGTATTTT. Translated, it gives CASSLSVGVTDTQYF.

The V and J genes are TRBV5-8 and TRBJ2-1; TRBD1 agrees at 7 bases. There are 17 residues in the CDR3. The V and J ends lost 4 bases and 7 bases, in that order; junction bases with no gene match: 17. Looked up from germline, CDR1 is SGHTS and CDR2 is YDEGEE. The chain's CDR3 is CASSALGQSYGRNEQFF. The CDR3 DNA reads as TGTGCCAGCAGCGCCCTGGGACAGTCATACGGTAGGAATGAGCAGTTCTTC.

The chain combines TRBV5-6 with TRBJ1-1; D may be TRBD1 (5 bases). Germline V gene lookup returns CDR1 SGHDT and CDR2 YYEEEE. The CDR3 has 15 amino acids. V was pared by 1 base and J by 5 bases, with 15 bases between. The DNA for the CDR3 is TGTGCCAGCAGCTTGAGAGCAGGGCGGAGGACTGAAGCTTTCTTT. It specifies CASSLRAGRRTEAFF.

This clone was counted a few times. The chain is built from TRBV7-9 and TRBJ2-5, with D uncertain. The germline V and J ends were trimmed by 8 bases and 3 bases, with 10 bases remaining between them. The CDR3 extends over 12 amino acids. Germline V gene sequence: CDR1 SEHNR, CDR2 FQNEAQ (reference sequence). The DNA of the CDR3 is TGTGCCAGCTCCCGAACAGAAGAGACCCAGTACTTC. Translating it yields CASSRTEETQYF.

The chain uses TRBV19 and TRBJ2-1, with 9 bases aligning to TRBD1. The V gene end was trimmed by 5 bases and the J gene end by 4 bases; junction bases not matched to a gene: 9. The germline V gene has CDR1 LNHDA and CDR2 SQIVND (reference sequence). CDR3 length: 16 residues. The CDR3 sequence: CASSSQGQGIYNEQFF. As DNA, the CDR3 is TGTGCCAGTAGTTCTCAGGGACAGGGAATATACAATGAGCAGTTCTTC.

The rearrangement joins TRBV7-3 to TRBJ2-1; D might be TRBD2 (6 bases). Deletions cut 5 bases from V and 5 bases from J, with 13 bases between. This CDR3 comprises 14 residues. Germline V gene lookup returns CDR1 SGHTA and CDR2 FQGTGA. The DNA for the CDR3 is TGTGCCAGCAGCCGTGAGGGACTGGACAATGAGCAGTTCTTC. Its translation: CASSREGLDNEQFF.

The chain has TRBV28 and TRBJ1-2; D possibly corresponds to TRBD1 (5 bases). CDR1 is MDHEN, CDR2 SYDVKM, per germline. The V gene lost 5 bases and the J gene lost 4 bases, with 8 bases spanning the gap. This CDR3 comprises 12 residues. CDR3 sequence: CASSNQGYGYTF. The CDR3 bases are TGTGCCAGCAGTAACCAGGGCTATGGCTACACCTTC.